The T cell receptor beta chain described here comes from a study of cytomegalovirus exposure and HLA in healthy donors. Study results and limitations: It was only CMV serostatus that was available as immune exposure information. Within the data, a cluster of highly shared sequence variants was likely a sequencing artifact. In a later analysis, at a false discovery rate of 0.05, approximately 15,000 TCR beta sequences matched HLA alleles. Associated with cytomegalovirus, according to the listing, were 150 to 200 TCR beta chains.

Only a few counts were recorded for this clone. The antigen is unknown. V lost 5 bases and J lost 5; bases outside the gene matches: 6. The germline V gene encodes CDR1 SEHNR and CDR2 FQNEAQ (reference sequence). This CDR3 is 14 amino acids long. Amplification used 60 Vbeta primers and 13 Jbeta primers. The assay was immunoSEQ multiplex PCR, and TCRdb's table has in-frame clones only and misses some. The sample carries about 90,000 clones, approximately 65% recorded once. The chain is built from TRBV7-9 and TRBJ2-7; 10 bases are shared with TRBD1. The sample comprised PBMCs. The receptor's source is a woman under 40 in good health and CMV-seropositive. CDR3 amino acids: CASSPGTGVHEQYF. Here the CDR3 DNA reads TGTGCCAGCAGCCCCGGGACAGGGGTCCACGAGCAGTACTTC.